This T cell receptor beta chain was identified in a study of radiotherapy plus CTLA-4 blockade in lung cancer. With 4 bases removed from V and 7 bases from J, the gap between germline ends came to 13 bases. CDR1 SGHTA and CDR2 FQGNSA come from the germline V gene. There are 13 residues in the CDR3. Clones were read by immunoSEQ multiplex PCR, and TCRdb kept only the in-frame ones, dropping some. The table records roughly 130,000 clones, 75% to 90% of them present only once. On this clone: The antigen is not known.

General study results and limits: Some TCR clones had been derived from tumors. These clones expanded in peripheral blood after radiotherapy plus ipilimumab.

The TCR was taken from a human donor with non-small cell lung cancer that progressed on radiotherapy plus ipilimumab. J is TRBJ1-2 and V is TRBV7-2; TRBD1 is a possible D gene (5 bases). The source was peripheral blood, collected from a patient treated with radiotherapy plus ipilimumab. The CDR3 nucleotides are TGTGCCAGCAGCTATCCAGGGCGTGGTGGCTACACCTTC. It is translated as CASSYPGRGGYTF.